Given below is one T cell receptor beta chain in context. This clone was found a few times. Its specific antigen is unknown. One base away there is no much larger clone; base qualities are not given. Enrollment in ICON was initiated in 2016, and the last patient was enrolled in 2018. In a subcohort of 65 to 85 patients, fresh tumor and matched uninvolved tissue were collected for in-depth immune analyses, with TCR sequencing among those analyses. TCR sequencing was performed on DNA isolated from bulk tissue, without cell sorting. The T-cell fraction in tumor and uninvolved lung tissue was obtained from TCR sequencing using the immunoSEQ assay. Regarding the original processing steps: To analyze survival, patients were divided into a high T-cell fraction group (upper tertile) and a low T-cell fraction group (lower two tertiles), and the two groups were compared using a log-rank test. A signed-rank test was used to test differences in T-cell fraction between paired tumor and uninvolved lung samples. TCRdb took this table from immuneACCESS and kept in-frame rearrangements with V and J called. Such tables lack part of the clones; where checked against another copy, unresolved V genes explain under half of the gap, and the rest is unexplained. V, J and clone size were drawn from that table, and D and trimming were deduced from the DNA. Across this sample there are some 5,000 clones, with around 66% seen only once. Of the sample, roughly 66% is held by the ten largest clones.

This sample is part of a study of tumor-infiltrating lymphocytes in localized non-small cell lung cancer (dated by TCRdb to 2020 to 2023). Describing the broader study: The cohort covered several histologies, both smokers and never-smokers, and patients whose samples were collected after neoadjuvant chemotherapy. Each patient contributed resected tumor tissue and uninvolved lung tissue from the same patient, described as non-adjacent to the tumor. Flow cytometry, multiplex immunofluorescence, RNA-seq, exome sequencing and proteomics were applied to the same patients as TCR sequencing, which was one of several integrated assays. The overall ICON cohort comprised 150 or so surgical patients with localized non-small cell lung cancer whose tumors were resected. The paired tumor versus uninvolved lung comparison of immunoSEQ T-cell fraction included a few dozen patients. What the work shows at the level of the full study, not this receptor alone: Because assay coverage varied across patients depending on available tissue quantity, TCR sequencing was performed for only a subset of the cohort. Recurrence-free survival showed no association with tumor T-cell fraction from TCR sequencing (p = 0.61). TCR-derived T-cell fraction did not differ between the flow cytometry-defined immunotypes IM1 (good prognosis) and IM2 (poor prognosis). Because different pieces of the same tissue were used for different assays, technical variation could not be separated from intratumor heterogeneity. Consistent with immunofluorescence CD3 counts, TCRbeta sequencing supported greater T cell infiltration in tumors than in uninvolved lung tissue.

Trimming accounts for 6 bases at V and 7 bases at J, while the number of junction bases matched to no gene is 10. The CDR3, cysteine through phenylalanine, is 15 amino acids long. Only CDR3 DNA is held: 45 bases, read in frame from base 1. CDR1 and CDR2 (SGHRS, YFSETQ) derive from the germline V gene. This clonotype was sampled from a human donor with non-small cell lung cancer. The chain is made from TRBV5-1 and TRBJ1-6; 7 junctional bases match TRBD1. The specimen was lung tumor tissue. The DNA sequence is TGCGCCAGCAAAGTGCCGGGACAGCTCAATTCACCCCTCCACTTT. Protein translation: CASKVPGQLNSPLHF.